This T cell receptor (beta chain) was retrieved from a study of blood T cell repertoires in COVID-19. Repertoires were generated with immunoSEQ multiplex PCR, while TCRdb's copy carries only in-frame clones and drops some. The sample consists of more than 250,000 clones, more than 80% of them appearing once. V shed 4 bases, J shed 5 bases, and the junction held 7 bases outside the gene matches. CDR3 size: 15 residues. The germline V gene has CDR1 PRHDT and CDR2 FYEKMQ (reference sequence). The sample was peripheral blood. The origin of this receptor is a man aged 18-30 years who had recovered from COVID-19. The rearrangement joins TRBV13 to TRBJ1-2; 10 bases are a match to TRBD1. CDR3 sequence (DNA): TGTGCCAGCAGCTCGTTGACAGGGGGCCTATATGGCTACACCTTC. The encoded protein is CASSSLTGGLYGYTF.